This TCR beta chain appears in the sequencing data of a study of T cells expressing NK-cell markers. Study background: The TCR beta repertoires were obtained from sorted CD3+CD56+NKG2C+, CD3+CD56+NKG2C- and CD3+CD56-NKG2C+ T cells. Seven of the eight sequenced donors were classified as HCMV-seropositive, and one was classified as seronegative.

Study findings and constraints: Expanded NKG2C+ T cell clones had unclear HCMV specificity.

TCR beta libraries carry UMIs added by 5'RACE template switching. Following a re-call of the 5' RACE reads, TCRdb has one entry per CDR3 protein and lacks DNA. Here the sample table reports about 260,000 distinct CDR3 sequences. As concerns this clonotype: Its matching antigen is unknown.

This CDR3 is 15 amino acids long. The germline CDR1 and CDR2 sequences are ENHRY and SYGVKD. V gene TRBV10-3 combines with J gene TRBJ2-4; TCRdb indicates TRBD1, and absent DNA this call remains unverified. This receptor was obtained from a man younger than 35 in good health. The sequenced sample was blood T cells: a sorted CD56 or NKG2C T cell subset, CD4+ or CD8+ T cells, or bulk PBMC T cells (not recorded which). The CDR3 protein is CATEDRLVAKNIQYF.